This T cell receptor (beta chain) was found in a study of T cell responses to AZD1222 COVID-19 vaccine. Whole-study findings and limits: The study identified only a handful of AZD1222 recipients as seropositive at baseline. Repertoire sampling happened only post peak T cell response. Vaccine-associated CD4 TCRs spanned spike, dominant at 160-218 and 743-854. Per reports, nearly half of all spike-specific TCRs target regions that are unmutated in variants.

Produced via immunoSEQ multiplex PCR; TCRdb's table is partial and in-frame only. The sample lists tens of thousands of clones, approximately 91% occurring once. This clone is a singleton in its sample. Its cognate antigen is unknown. CDR3 size: 16 residues. CDR1 LGHNA and CDR2 YNFKEQ come from the germline V gene. V gave up 1 base and J gave up 2 bases, with 15 bases separating them. The V gene is TRBV4-2, the J gene TRBJ2-7; unclear D gene. Sequencing used peripheral blood, obtained on day 0 of AZD1222 vaccination. The TCR was taken from an adult in good health. The chain's CDR3 is CASSQVLATLTYEQYF. The CDR3 bases are TGTGCCAGCAGCCAAGTTCTGGCTACACTAACCTACGAGCAGTACTTC.